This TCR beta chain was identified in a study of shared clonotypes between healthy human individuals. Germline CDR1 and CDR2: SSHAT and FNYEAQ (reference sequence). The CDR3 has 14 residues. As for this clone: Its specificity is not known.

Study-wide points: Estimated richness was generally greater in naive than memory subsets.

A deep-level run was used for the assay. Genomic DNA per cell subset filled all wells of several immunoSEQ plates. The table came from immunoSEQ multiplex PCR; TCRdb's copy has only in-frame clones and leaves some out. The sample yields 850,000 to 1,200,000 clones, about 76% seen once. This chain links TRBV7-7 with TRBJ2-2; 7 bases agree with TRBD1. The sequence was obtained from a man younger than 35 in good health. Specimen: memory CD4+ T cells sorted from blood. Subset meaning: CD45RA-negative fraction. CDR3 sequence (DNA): TGTGCTAGCTCAGGCCAGGGACAGACCGGGGAGCTGTTTTTT. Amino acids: CASSGQGQTGELFF.